The 22 T cell receptor beta chains reported below all come from one sample, sequenced in a study of human T cells and chemical hapten exposure. TCRdb independently ran MiXCR on the RACE reads; one entry per CDR3 protein. This table holds around 50,000 distinct CDR3 sequences, 7.5% to 10% found once. As for time point: patch test 1, 2 weeks after DPC sensitization. As to treatment: therapeutic diphenylcyclopropenone sensitization with weekly scalp DPC. The sequenced sample was whole blood, obtained in connection with sensitization to the hapten diphenylcyclopropenone (DPC). The source is a middle-aged woman with alopecia areata. Some clones in this sample may be carry-over from other donors' samples.

The chain uses TRBV7-6 and TRBJ1-5, with TRBD1 matching 10 bases. The CDR3 runs to 16 residues. The V gene end was trimmed by 5 bases and the J gene end by 6 bases; junction bases not matched to a gene: 10. CDR1 and CDR2 from the germline V gene are SGHVS and FNYEAQ. As DNA, the CDR3 is TGTGCCAGCAGCCCATCCCCCGGACAGGGGGGTCAGCCCCAGCATTTT. Protein sequence: CASSPSPGQGGQPQHF.

V is TRBV6-5 and J is TRBJ2-7; TRBD2 is a possible D gene (5 bases). Looked up from germline, CDR1 is MNHEY and CDR2 is SVGAGI. CDR3 size: 14 residues. V dropped 0 bases and J dropped 1 base, with 7 bases sitting between them. The CDR3 protein is CASSYSTISYEQYF. The CDR3 nucleotides are TGTGCCAGCAGTTACTCGACTATTTCCTACGAGCAGTACTTC.

This CDR3 reads CSVAAGGSGNQPQHF. DNA for the CDR3: TGCAGCGTTGCCGCAGGGGGCTCCGGCAATCAGCCCCAGCATTTT. The rearrangement links TRBV29-1 to TRBJ1-5, with 8 bases lining up with TRBD1. The CDR3 runs to 15 residues. CDR1 and CDR2 from the germline V gene are SQVTM and ANQGSEA. V shed 4 bases and J 2 bases; nucleotides not matched to a gene: 7.

This clonotype was seen at least ten times. The rearrangement links TRBV12-3 or TRBV12-4 to TRBJ2-2, with 10 bases aligning to TRBD2. The CDR3 spans 16 residues. After removal of 6 bases from V and 5 bases from J, the junction contained 9 bases not matched to a gene. The CDR3 protein is CASRPTSGVLTGELFF. Here the CDR3 DNA reads TGTGCCAGCAGGCCCACTAGCGGGGTTTTGACCGGGGAGCTGTTTTTT.

V and J are TRBV12-3 or TRBV12-4 and TRBJ1-1; D gene ambiguous. V was cut by 4 bases and J by 6 bases, with 9 bases left in between. CDR3 length: 12 amino acids. CDR3 DNA: TGTGCCAGCAGTTACTCCCCCCCTGAAGCTTTCTTT. Translated, it gives CASSYSPPEAFF.

The sample holds many counts of this clonotype. This rearrangement joins TRBV27 to TRBJ1-2; D is ambiguous. Trimming removed 4 bases at V and 5 bases at J, with 11 bases between. Germline CDR1 reads MNHEY; CDR2 reads SMNVEV (reference sequence). CDR3 length: 13 amino acids. CDR3 bases: TGTGCCAGCAGTTGGGGAGTTGGGTATGGCTACACCTTC. Protein sequence: CASSWGVGYGYTF.

This clonotype was counted at least ten times. V and J are TRBV7-2 and TRBJ1-4, with 7 bases matching TRBD1. The CDR3 extends over 15 amino acids. Looked up from germline, CDR1 is SGHTA and CDR2 is FQGNSA. The V segment lost 5 bases and the J segment 3 bases; nucleotides outside the gene matches: 6. Here the CDR3 reads CASSSTGTANEKLFF. CDR3 sequence (DNA): TGTGCCAGCAGCAGCACCGGGACAGCTAATGAAAAACTGTTTTTT.

The chain carries TRBV2 and TRBJ1-5; 7 bases map to TRBD1. Looked up from germline, CDR1 is SNHLY and CDR2 is FYNNEI. V was clipped by 2 bases and J by 11 bases; unmatched bases: 12. This CDR3 contains 15 residues. The CDR3 is CASSEIRTGQISQHF. The CDR3 coding sequence is TGTGCCAGCAGTGAAATCCGGACAGGTCAGATTTCCCAGCATTTT.

Ten or more counts support this clonotype. This chain joins TRBV18 and TRBJ1-2; D is ambiguous. Germline V gene data show CDR1 as KGHSH and CDR2 as LQKENI. The CDR3 extends over 16 amino acids. V was pared by 3 bases and J by 3 bases, with 17 bases between. The CDR3 DNA sequence: TGTGCCAGCTCACCTTACGAGAGGAACACGGACTATGGCTACACCTTC. Its translation: CASSPYERNTDYGYTF.

This clonotype was seen at least ten times. J is TRBJ2-4 and V is TRBV20-1; D uncertain. The germline V gene encodes CDR1 DFQATT and CDR2 SNEGSKA (reference sequence). The length of the CDR3 is 14 residues. Between the trimmed V and J ends, which lost 0 bases and 0 bases, there was a span of 6 bases. Here the CDR3 reads CSARDPLAKNIQYF. The CDR3 DNA sequence: TGCAGTGCTAGAGATCCTCTAGCCAAAAACATTCAGTACTTC.

The sample holds a few counts of this clonotype. The V and J genes are TRBV2 and TRBJ2-7; no reliable D call. This CDR3 has 12 amino acids. Trimming pared 6 bases from V and 4 bases from J, leaving 10 bases between. Germline V CDR1 and CDR2: SNHLY, FYNNEI. This CDR3 reads CASSFVRYEQYF. The CDR3 DNA reads TGTGCCAGCAGCTTCGTCCGGTACGAGCAGTACTTC.

This clonotype has ten or more counts. The CDR3 is CASSPEGSYNEQFF. Written as DNA, the CDR3 is TGTGCCAGCAGCCCGGAGGGCTCCTACAATGAGCAGTTCTTC. The rearrangement joins TRBV7-7 to TRBJ2-1; D perhaps matches TRBD2 (6 bases). Germline assignment: CDR1 SSHAT and CDR2 FNYEAQ (reference sequence). The CDR3 spans 14 residues. The V end lost 5 bases, the J end lost 0 bases, and 8 bases lay between the germline ends. Using reference TRBV7-7 and TRBJ2-1 for the parts outside the CDR3, the full variable domain is GAGVSQSPRYKVTKRGQDVTLRCDPISSHATLYWYQQALGQGPEFLTYFNYEAQPDKSGLPSDRFSAERPEGSISTLTIQRTEQRDSAMYRCASSPEGSYNEQFFGPGTRLTVL.

This clonotype was picked up many times. The genes are TRBV27 and TRBJ1-1; D may be TRBD1 (5 bases). The CDR3 runs 13 residues. Trimming took 5 bases from V and 4 from J, leaving 11 bases between them. The germline gives CDR1 MNHEY, CDR2 SMNVEV (reference sequence). As DNA, the CDR3 is TGTGCCAGCAGTCGCCGCGGGGGCACTGAAGCTTTCTTT. It translates to CASSRRGGTEAFF.

This clonotype was seen more than once but under ten times. The gene calls are TRBV20-1 and TRBJ2-5, with D uncertain. V was pared by 2 bases and J by 1 base, with 5 bases between. CDR1 and CDR2 (germline): DFQATT, SNEGSKA (reference sequence). This CDR3 region has 12 residues. CDR3 in amino acids: CSARIAQETQYF. CDR3 coding DNA: TGCAGTGCTAGAATAGCCCAAGAGACCCAGTACTTC.

This clonotype has a count of ten or more. The chain combines TRBV12-3 or TRBV12-4 with TRBJ1-3; D possibly corresponds to TRBD1 (6 bases). The V end lost 5 bases, the J end lost 3 bases, and 14 bases lay between the germline ends. The CDR3 consists of 15 residues. DNA of the CDR3: TGTGCCAGCAGTAATGACAGGTGGTTTGGAAACACCATATATTTT. Its translation: CASSNDRWFGNTIYF.

This clonotype was detected a few times. This chain joins TRBV4-1 and TRBJ2-6; 7 bases match TRBD1. This CDR3 contains 19 residues. J lost 0 bases, V lost 3 bases, and 11 bases had no gene match. Per the germline V gene, CDR1 is MGHRA and CDR2 is YSYEKL. The CDR3 region is CASSHARDSSLSGANVLTF. CDR3 DNA sequence: TGCGCCAGCAGCCACGCCCGGGACAGCTCCCTCTCTGGGGCCAACGTCCTGACTTTC.

The V and J genes are TRBV25-1 and TRBJ2-2, with D perhaps TRBD1 (6 bases). The CDR3 loop spans 15 amino acids. Per the germline V gene, CDR1 is MGHDK and CDR2 is SYGVNS. The ends were cut back, 6 bases at V and 4 bases at J, with 15 bases in the middle. In nucleotides, the CDR3 is TGTGCCAGCAGACAAACAGGGTTCATCACCGGGGAGCTGTTTTTT. This gives the protein CASRQTGFITGELFF.

The rearrangement uses TRBV5-1 and TRBJ2-7; TRBD1 is a possible D gene (6 bases). This CDR3 has 13 amino acids. The germline V gene has CDR1 SGHRS and CDR2 YFSETQ. The V end was cut by 1 base, the J end by 5 bases, with 10 bases between. This chain's CDR3 is CASSLTGYHEQYF. The CDR3, as DNA: TGCGCCAGCAGCTTGACAGGGTACCACGAGCAGTACTTC.

This clonotype was counted at least ten times. The rearrangement links TRBV25-1 to TRBJ1-2, with 7 nucleotides matching TRBD1. This CDR3 has 13 amino acids. The trim removed 11 bases at V and 2 bases at J, leaving 8 bases unmatched. Germline CDR1 reads MGHDK; CDR2 reads SYGVNS. CDR3 sequence (DNA): TGTGCCGCATCGTTAGGGGGCAACTATGGCTACACCTTC. Protein sequence: CAASLGGNYGYTF.

This clonotype was picked up many times. The chain recombines TRBV7-9 with TRBJ1-1, with 7 nucleotides matching TRBD1. This CDR3 comprises 12 residues. With V trimmed by 5 bases and J by 9 bases, 6 bases remained unmatched. Germline loops: CDR1 SEHNR, CDR2 FQNEAQ (reference sequence). The CDR3 reads CASSDGTVKAFF. As DNA, the CDR3 is TGTGCCAGCAGCGACGGGACAGTTAAAGCTTTCTTT.

Only one count was recorded for this clonotype. V gene TRBV2 combines with J gene TRBJ2-7; D possibly corresponds to TRBD1 (5 bases). The CDR3 has 17 residues. V was clipped by 3 bases and J by 4 bases, with 22 bases between them. The germline gives CDR1 SNHLY, CDR2 FYNNEI. CDR3: CASSEFVWARVEYEQYF. Written as DNA, the CDR3 is TGTGCCAGCAGTGAGTTCGTATGGGCCAGGGTAGAGTACGAGCAGTACTTC.

This CDR3 is CSSRTGPTDTQYF. As DNA, the CDR3 is TGCAGCTCCCGGACAGGTCCCACAGATACGCAGTATTTT. The chain couples TRBV29-1 to TRBJ2-3, with TRBD1 matching 7 bases. The V gene's germline CDR1 is SQVTM and CDR2 ANQGSEA. The CDR3 loop spans 13 amino acids. Germline trimming cut 8 bases from V and 2 bases from J; bases unmatched to any gene: 7.